This T cell receptor (beta chain) was profiled in a study of blood T cell repertoires in COVID-19. Germline values: CDR1 SGHRS, CDR2 YFSETQ. V lost 7 bases, J lost 2 bases, and 6 bases stayed unmatched. The CDR3 is 15 residues long. Per the original methods: Amplification with reference gene primers provided the estimates of nucleated cell counts. Sequenced by immunoSEQ multiplex PCR; TCRdb stores in-frame clones only, minus some. V and J calls and clone size are copied from that table; D and trimming were computed from the DNA. The sample yields a few hundred thousand clones, 80% to 95% seen once. The rearrangement joins TRBV5-1 to TRBJ2-2, with 9 positions matching TRBD2. The sequenced sample consisted of PBMCs or T cells enriched from blood (not recorded which). The clonotype comes from a woman in her thirties or forties who had been exposed to COVID-19. The DNA for the CDR3 is TGCGCCAGCTCAGCGGGGGGTTCCAACACCGGGGAGCTGTTTTTT. This translates into CASSAGGSNTGELFF.